The 17 T cell receptor beta chains in this list originate from one sample, sequenced in a study of post-analysis software for immune sequencing data. The antigens of these receptors remain unknown. Presence of unique molecular identifiers characterized the TCR beta cDNA libraries. TCRdb redid the calling of the PCR reads with MiXCR, one entry per CDR3 protein. The top ten clones hold over 9% of a sample with approximately 660,000 distinct CDR3 sequences, 59% of them seen once. General study points: Comparison of patients with controls showed a handful of TRBV segments more frequent in patients, TRBV5-6, TRBV5-1 and TRBV20-1 among them.

The sequenced sample consisted of blood. The receptor set was obtained from a girl aged 2 to 9 with multiple sclerosis.

Note on this clonotype: The junction does not match germline at one end; this may be a read error. This chain links TRBV4-1 with TRBJ2-1; 8 bases line up with TRBD2. This CDR3 is 16 amino acids long. CDR1 is MGHRA, CDR2 YSYEKL, per germline. The CDR3 DNA follows: TGCGCCAGCGGCCAAGATCGAACTAGCGGAAACAATGAGCAGTTCTTC. Its translation is CASGQDRTSGNNEQFF.

This chain joins TRBV6-5 and TRBJ2-7, with a tentative D call TRBD2 (5 bases). Germline V lookup: CDR1 MNHEY, CDR2 SVGAGI. Trimming removed 5 bases from V and 4 bases from J, with 15 bases in between. This CDR3 contains 14 residues. CDR3 DNA: TGTGCCAGCAGTCCCCTCCGGGGTACTTACGAGCAGTACTTC. Encoded protein: CASSPLRGTYEQYF.

The chain carries TRBV29-1 and TRBJ1-2; 8 bases line up with TRBD1. In germline, CDR1 is SQVTM, CDR2 ANQGSEA. The V gene end was trimmed by 6 bases and the J gene end by 8 bases; junction bases not matched to a gene: 14. The CDR3 has 14 residues. The CDR3 DNA is TGCAGCGTCCACAAGGACAGGGTTATTATGGGCTACACCTTC. It is translated as CSVHKDRVIMGYTF.

This clonotype was counted only a few times. The chain links TRBV28 to TRBJ2-5, with 7 bases matching TRBD1. The CDR3 runs to 13 residues. Germline V gives CDR1 MDHEN, CDR2 SYDVKM. With V trimmed by 4 bases and J by 4 bases, 3 bases remained unmatched. Here the CDR3 DNA reads TGTGCCAGCAGTTGGGACAGTCCAGAGACCCAGTACTTC. Translating it yields CASSWDSPETQYF.

DNA of the CDR3: TGTGCCAGCAGCCAAGGCTCCCCTGGGTACGAGCAGTACTTC. Its translation is CASSQGSPGYEQYF. J is TRBJ2-7 and V is TRBV3-1; D remains unclear. This CDR3 is built from 14 residues. Trimming cost V 1 base and J 4 bases, with 11 bases left between them. Germline V lookup: CDR1 LGHDT, CDR2 YNNKEL (reference sequence).

The genes are TRBV21-1 and TRBJ2-3. TRBV21-1 is described as a pseudogene. The CDR3 spans 15 residues. The CDR3 DNA reads as TGTGCCAGCAGCGATGGCGAAACTAGCACAGATACGCAGTATTTT. It is translated as CASSDGETSTDTQYF.

This clonotype was counted only a few times. The V and J genes are TRBV7-3 and TRBJ2-5, with a possible D match to TRBD2 (6 bases). CDR3 size: 14 residues. Germline CDR1 reads SGHTA; CDR2 reads FQGTGA. The V and J ends lost 5 bases and 9 bases respectively, with 19 bases between them. The CDR3 DNA is TGTGCCAGCAGCCCGGGGACTTCCGGGGAGGCCCAGTACTTC. It encodes CASSPGTSGEAQYF. Drawing the rest from reference TRBV7-3 and TRBJ2-5, the complete variable domain is GAGVSQTPSNKVTEKGKYVELRCDPISGHTALYWYRQSLGQGPEFLIYFQGTGAADDSGLPNDRFFAVRPEGSVSTLKIQRTERGDSAVYLCASSPGTSGEAQYFGPGTRLLVL.

In its sample, this clonotype was seen a few times. The rearrangement joins TRBV29-1 to TRBJ2-7, with 10 bases that match TRBD1. CDR1 and CDR2 from the germline V gene are SQVTM and ANQGSEA. V gave up 6 bases and J gave up 6 bases; unmatched junction bases: 8. The CDR3 contains 13 residues. In nucleotides, the CDR3 is TGCAGCGTCGGAAGACAGGGGGCCAGCGAGCAGTACTTC. Amino acid sequence: CSVGRQGASEQYF.

V and J are TRBV25-1 and TRBJ2-7, with D hard to call. TRBJ2-5 explains the end of the DNA better; the J call may be wrong. CDR1 MGHDK and CDR2 SYGVNS come from the germline V gene. CDR3 length: 14 residues. CDR3 residues: CASSEADWGETQYF. The CDR3 DNA reads TGTGCCAGCAGTGAGGCTGATTGGGGTGAGACCCAGTACTTC.

This chain links TRBV29-1 with TRBJ1-5, with D perhaps TRBD1 (5 bases). There are 13 residues in the CDR3. Germline values: CDR1 SQVTM, CDR2 ANQGSEA. Trimming took 4 bases from V and 7 from J, leaving 14 bases between them. CDR3: CSVGGVSGQPQHF. The CDR3, as DNA: TGCAGCGTTGGGGGGGTTTCGGGGCAGCCCCAGCATTTT. The full variable domain, in which reference TRBV29-1 and TRBJ1-5 provide the parts outside the CDR3, is SAVISQKPSRDICQRGTSLTIQCQVDSQVTMMFWYRQQPGQSLTLIATANQGSEATYESGFVIDKFPISRPNLTFSTLTVSNMSPEDSSIYLCSVGGVSGQPQHFGDGTRLSIL.

The chain links TRBV13 to TRBJ2-1, with D perhaps matching TRBD1 (5 bases). V dropped 2 bases and J dropped 4 bases, with 12 bases sitting between them. Germline loops: CDR1 PRHDT, CDR2 FYEKMQ (reference sequence). The CDR3 extends over 15 amino acids. CDR3: CASSLSQGIYNEQFF. CDR3 in DNA: TGTGCCAGCAGCTTATCCCAGGGAATATACAATGAGCAGTTCTTC.

This chain joins TRBV11-3 and TRBJ2-1, with D perhaps TRBD1 (6 bases). CDR3 length: 15 amino acids. Germline V lookup: CDR1 SGHNT, CDR2 YENEEA. The germline V and J ends were trimmed by 3 bases and 8 bases, with 17 bases remaining between them. DNA for the CDR3: TGTGCCAGCAGCTTGGAGACTACAGGGTTCCATGAGCAGTTCTTC. It yields the protein CASSLETTGFHEQFF.

The chain links TRBV5-1 to TRBJ2-3; 8 bases map to TRBD2. Trimming at V came to 3 bases and at J to 2 bases, leaving 8 bases not matched to a gene. This CDR3 comprises 16 residues. The V gene's germline CDR1 is SGHRS and CDR2 YFSETQ. CDR3 DNA sequence: TGCGCCAGCAGCTCCCCCGGGGGGGCCTTCACAGATACGCAGTATTTT. Protein: CASSSPGGAFTDTQYF.

DNA of the CDR3: TGTGCCAGCAGTTCCTTGGGTGGTGGGGGGAACATTCAGTACTTC. Translating it yields CASSSLGGGGNIQYF. The chain employs TRBV12-3 or TRBV12-4 and TRBJ2-4; D possibly corresponds to TRBD2 (6 bases). Trimming took off 4 bases at V and 7 bases at J, with 17 bases between the two ends. CDR3 length equals 15 residues.

This clonotype was counted a few times. J is TRBJ2-1 and V is TRBV29-1; D is undetermined. Germline V gene data show CDR1 as SQVTM and CDR2 as ANQGSEA. The CDR3 is made up of 13 amino acids. V lost 2 bases and J lost 3, with 8 bases in between. CDR3 DNA: TGCAGCGTTGAAAAAGGATTCTACAATGAGCAGTTCTTC. Translating it yields CSVEKGFYNEQFF.

The chain employs TRBV7-9 and TRBJ2-1; 13 nucleotides agree with TRBD2. Unmatched junction bases numbered 11, after V lost 8 bases and J lost 4 bases. Germline V gene lookup returns CDR1 SEHNR and CDR2 FQNEAQ (reference sequence). The CDR3 covers 17 residues. This CDR3 reads CASSHGTSGILYNEQFF. Written as DNA, the CDR3 is TGTGCCAGCTCCCACGGGACTAGCGGGATTTTGTACAATGAGCAGTTCTTC. The full variable domain, with the rest looked up from reference TRBV7-9 and TRBJ2-1, is DTGVSQNPRHKITKRGQNVTFRCDPISEHNRLYWYRQTLGQGPEFLTYFQNEAQLEKSRLLSDRFSAERPKGSFSTLEIQRTEQGDSAMYLCASSHGTSGILYNEQFFGPGTRLTVL.

This clonotype turned up a few times. Written as DNA, the CDR3 is TGCGCCAGCAGCTCAGACGTCTCGAACACCGGGGAGCTGTTTTTT. Its protein product is CASSSDVSNTGELFF. The chain combines TRBV5-1 with TRBJ2-2; D remains ambiguous. V lost 3 bases, J lost 0 bases, and 9 bases lay in between. The CDR3 extends over 15 amino acids. CDR1 and CDR2 from the germline V gene are SGHRS and YFSETQ.